This T cell receptor beta chain comes out of a study of regulatory T cells in long-lasting Graves disease. Time point noted: newly diagnosed GD, antithyroid drugs for less than 3 months. Scientists built the TCR library using RNA that was extracted from PBMCs. Germline loops: CDR1 MGHRA, CDR2 YSYEKL. Germline trimming cut 0 bases from V and 4 bases from J; bases unmatched to any gene: 5. The CDR3 is made up of 17 amino acids. Only a few counts were recorded for this clonotype. Sequencing libraries for TCR beta were prepared with iRepertoire HTBI primers and Arm-PCR of CDR3 regions. TCRdb itself ran the multiplex PCR reads through MiXCR, one entry per CDR3 protein. The table records 440,000 or so distinct CDR3 sequences, about 15% of them present only once. The sample also formed part of further work on T cells in Graves' hyperthyroidism and ophthalmopathy.

The TCR comes from a young woman with Graves disease. Sequenced material: peripheral blood mononuclear cells (PBMCs), taken at new diagnosis, from a patient treated with antithyroid drugs. The gene calls are TRBV4-1 and TRBJ2-3; 12 bases are a match to TRBD1. The CDR3 DNA follows: TGCGCCAGCAGCCAAGACTACGGGACAGGGGGCGCAGATACGCAGTATTTT. Protein product: CASSQDYGTGGADTQYF.